This T cell receptor (beta chain) was profiled in a study of cytomegalovirus exposure and HLA in healthy donors. General study points: Earlier results showed most TCR beta V segments being productive about 90% or about 30% of the time. The study assumed roughly uniform donor sequencing depth for presence/absence analyses. Sequencing likely generated an artifact that appeared as a cluster of highly shared sequence variants.

Note on this clone: The target antigen is unknown.

Germline CDR1 reads SQVTM; CDR2 reads ANQGSEA. This CDR3 spans 14 amino acids. Trimming left V 5 bases short and J 3 bases short, with 15 bases between. The PCR ran on 60 Vbeta and 13 Jbeta primers. Generated by immunoSEQ multiplex PCR, the TCRdb table keeps only in-frame clones and is missing some. The table shows 140,000 or so clones, with roughly 80% occurring only once. The chain has TRBV29-1 and TRBJ2-3; D might be TRBD1 (6 bases). The TCR comes from a boy aged 2-9 years in good health and CMV-seronegative. The sample consisted of PBMCs. CDR3 sequence reads: CSVTLQGVTDTQYF. In DNA, the CDR3 is TGCAGCGTTACACTACAGGGAGTAACAGATACGCAGTATTTT.